The rows below give T cell receptor beta chains drawn from one sample of a study of T cell changes during pregnancy in multiple sclerosis. Sequencing used immunoSEQ multiplex PCR; TCRdb keeps in-frame clones, though not all of them. The sample shows 30,000 to 40,000 clones, about 89% of them seen only once. This sample comprised CD4+ T cells from peripheral blood mononuclear cells, obtained in the third trimester of pregnancy. All receptors derive from a female donor in good health, enrolled as a control in a pregnancy study. Each CDR3 is given with its conserved first and last residue. Fields, in order: CDR3 DNA, CDR3 protein, V gene, D gene, clone size, J gene. A D gene is named only where the DNA matches it firmly. Size is stated for part of the rows, as once, few or many counts, or as a class when the clone is expanded.

TGTGCTAGCAGCCCCGCGGGTCTCGAAGATACGCAGTATTTT	CASSPAGLEDTQYF	TRBV7-7	.	.	TRBJ2-3
TGCGCCAGCACCCAATCCGGGACAGGGGACTACGAGCAGTACTTC	CASTQSGTGDYEQYF	TRBV5-1	TRBD1	.	TRBJ2-7
TGTGCCTGGGCCGAGACAGGGGGCCGAAACACCATATATTTT	CAWAETGGRNTIYF	TRBV30	TRBD1	.	TRBJ1-3
TGTGCCAGTAGTATAGGTCCGCGGGACAGGGGGTTCTTGAACACTGAAGCTTTCTTT	CASSIGPRDRGFLNTEAFF	TRBV19	TRBD1	.	TRBJ1-1
TGTGCCAGCTCACCTAATATGAGGGTAACTGAAGCTTTCTTT	CASSPNMRVTEAFF	TRBV18	.	once	TRBJ1-1
TGCGCCAGCAGCTTGTTGGTAGCGGGAGACAGCGGGGAGCTGTTTTTT	CASSLLVAGDSGELFF	TRBV5-1	TRBD2	.	TRBJ2-2
TGTGCCAGCAGCTTAGCGTCAGGCTCCTACAATGAGCAGTTCTTC	CASSLASGSYNEQFF	TRBV11-2	.	.	TRBJ2-1
TGTGCCAGCAGTGATTGGGCCATTAATGAAAAACTGTTTTTT	CASSDWAINEKLFF	TRBV6-1	.	.	TRBJ1-4
TGTGCCAGCAGAGCCTCCGGGGAGCTGTTTTTT	CASRASGELFF	TRBV5-6	.	once	TRBJ2-2
TGTGCCAGCAGTTATACCCTGGGAACAGGGGGCGGCACCGGGGAGCTGTTTTTT	CASSYTLGTGGGTGELFF	TRBV28	TRBD1	.	TRBJ2-2
TGCAGCGTCGCGACAGGAGGAAACACCATATATTTT	CSVATGGNTIYF	TRBV29-1	.	once	TRBJ1-3
TGCGCCAGCAGCCCTACCCGGGGTGAGAGCGGGGAGCTGTTTTTT	CASSPTRGESGELFF	TRBV5-1	.	.	TRBJ2-2